One sample yielded the 17 T cell receptor beta chains listed below, sequenced in a study of blood T cell repertoires in COVID-19. The assay was immunoSEQ multiplex PCR, and TCRdb's table has in-frame clones only and misses some. Among some 66,000 clones listed, over 80% were seen once. The sample taken for sequencing was peripheral blood. The receptors originated from a human donor in a cohort sampled during active COVID-19.

J is TRBJ2-5 and V is TRBV19, with 11 bases fitting TRBD2. V was clipped by 4 bases and J by 6 bases; unmatched bases: 16. Germline V gene sequence: CDR1 LNHDA, CDR2 SQIVND (reference sequence). CDR3 length equals 18 residues. The DNA for the CDR3 is TGTGCCAGTAGTAAGGAAGTTGGGGTAGCGGGGGGGCCAAAGACCCAGTACTTC. Its protein is CASSKEVGVAGGPKTQYF.

V usage is TRBV18 and J usage is TRBJ1-1, with a weak D call TRBD1 (5 bases). Germline V gives CDR1 KGHSH, CDR2 LQKENI. V lost 4 bases, J lost 2 bases, and 14 bases lay in between. The CDR3 sequence is 15 residues long. The CDR3 is CASSLWTGENTEAFF. The CDR3, as DNA: TGTGCCAGCTCACTGTGGACGGGGGAAAACACTGAAGCTTTCTTT.

The CDR3 nucleotides are TGTGCCAGCAGCAGCCGACAGGGTGGGCGCAATCAGCCCCAGCATTTT. It specifies CASSSRQGGRNQPQHF. The chain combines TRBV7-6 with TRBJ1-5; 7 nucleotides match TRBD1. Germline-derived CDR1 and CDR2 are SGHVS and FNYEAQ. Losses at the gene ends were 5 bases for V and 2 bases for J; bases not matched to a gene: 9. The CDR3 totals 16 residues.

The J gene is TRBJ1-3, the V gene TRBV11-2; D might be TRBD1 (6 bases). Germline values: CDR1 SGHAT, CDR2 FQNNGV. Trimming removed 1 base from V and 2 bases from J, with 12 bases in between. The CDR3 runs 16 residues. The CDR3 DNA sequence: TGTGCCAGCAGCTTAGGCTCTCAGGGGCCTGGAAACACCATATATTTT. This sequence encodes CASSLGSQGPGNTIYF.

This chain joins TRBV6-6 and TRBJ2-3; D not certain. V shed 0 bases and J shed 1 base, with 11 bases lying between them. This CDR3 is built from 16 residues. Looked up from germline, CDR1 is MNHNY and CDR2 is SVGAGI (reference sequence). Written as DNA, the CDR3 is TGTGCCAGCAGTTACTCTCGAGGTCGGGGCACAGATACGCAGTATTTT. Translating gives CASSYSRGRGTDTQYF.

The chain recombines TRBV6-6 with TRBJ1-6; TRBD1 matches at 8 bases. Germline CDR1 and CDR2: MNHNY and SVGAGI (reference sequence). V dropped 7 bases and J dropped 9; count of bases not matched to a gene: 5. The CDR3 has 13 residues. CDR3 loop: CASKEGQGSPLHF. The CDR3 DNA sequence: TGTGCCAGCAAAGAAGGACAGGGTTCACCCCTCCACTTT.

V usage is TRBV5-1 and J usage is TRBJ2-1; a weak D match, TRBD2 (5 bases). CDR1 and CDR2 from the germline V gene are SGHRS and YFSETQ. V gave up 0 bases and J gave up 4 bases, with 17 bases separating them. The CDR3 has 17 residues. The CDR3 bases are TGCGCCAGCAGCTTGGTCGGCATTAGCGCTAAATACAATGAGCAGTTCTTC. It encodes CASSLVGISAKYNEQFF.

This chain connects TRBV4-3 to TRBJ1-2; TRBD1 matches at 8 bases. There are 15 residues in the CDR3. Germline CDR1 and CDR2: LGHNA and YSLEER. V shed 0 bases, J shed 8 bases, and the junction held 8 bases outside the gene matches. The CDR3 reads CASSQDSQGALGYTF. CDR3 DNA: TGCGCCAGCAGCCAAGATTCCCAGGGGGCATTGGGCTACACCTTC.

The chain has TRBV29-1 and TRBJ2-5, with D unresolved. CDR1 SQVTM and CDR2 ANQGSEA come from the germline V gene. Trimming cost V 7 bases and J 3 bases, with 9 bases left between them. CDR3 length: 11 residues. The CDR3 is CSERYEETQYF. As DNA, the CDR3 is TGCAGCGAGAGATACGAAGAGACCCAGTACTTC.

The chain links TRBV11-2 to TRBJ1-2; 7 bases fit TRBD1. V lost 1 base and J lost 2; bases outside the gene matches: 4. The CDR3 covers 15 residues. From germline, CDR1 is SGHAT and CDR2 FQNNGV. The CDR3 loop is CASSLGTGSNYGYTF. CDR3 coding DNA: TGTGCCAGCAGCTTAGGGACAGGAAGCAACTATGGCTACACCTTC.

The rearrangement links TRBV6-4 to TRBJ2-3; perhaps TRBD1 as D (7 bases). This CDR3 region has 14 residues. V shed 3 bases and J shed 5 bases, with 12 bases lying between them. Germline values: CDR1 MRHNA, CDR2 SNTAGT. Written as DNA, the CDR3 is TGTGCCAGCAGTGAGCAGGGGGGCGGAGATACGCAGTATTTT. Translation: CASSEQGGGDTQYF.

This clone was seen only a few times. The V and J genes are TRBV7-8 and TRBJ2-3, with TRBD2 identical over 8 bases. The trim removed 5 bases at V and 3 bases at J, leaving 16 bases unmatched. The CDR3 totals 18 residues. Per the germline V gene, CDR1 is SGHVS and CDR2 is FQNEAQ. CDR3: CASSNNLGGTSGTDTQYF. For the CDR3, the DNA is TGTGCCAGCAGCAACAACTTAGGGGGGACTAGTGGGACAGATACGCAGTATTTT.

CDR3 nucleotide sequence: TGTGCCAGCAGTTCGGACAGAGAGAATTCACCCCTCCACTTT. Its translation: CASSSDRENSPLHF. The chain has TRBV6-6 and TRBJ1-6; D is possibly TRBD1 (6 bases). The germline gives CDR1 MNHNY, CDR2 SVGAGI (reference sequence). CDR3 length: 14 residues. The V gene lost 4 bases and the J gene lost 7 bases, with 11 bases spanning the gap.

This clone has just one count. This chain connects TRBV7-3 to TRBJ2-3; 8 nucleotides line up with TRBD2. This CDR3 contains 15 residues. The trim removed 3 bases at V and 2 bases at J, leaving 4 bases unmatched. Germline V gives CDR1 SGHTA, CDR2 FQGTGA. CDR3 DNA sequence: TGTGCCAGCAGCTTCGGCGGGAGGAACACAGATACGCAGTATTTT. As protein: CASSFGGRNTDTQYF. Full variable domain (rest looked up from reference TRBV7-3 and TRBJ2-3): GAGVSQTPSNKVTEKGKYVELRCDPISGHTALYWYRQSLGQGPEFLIYFQGTGAADDSGLPNDRFFAVRPEGSVSTLKIQRTERGDSAVYLCASSFGGRNTDTQYFGPGTRLTVL.

Note on this clone: Without the conserved terminal phenylalanine or tryptophan, this CDR3 likely stems from a read error. The J gene is TRBJ2-7, the V gene TRBV9; TRBD1 matches at 8 bases. Unmatched junction bases numbered 2, after V lost 0 bases and J lost 0 bases. The germline V gene has CDR1 SGDLS and CDR2 YYNGEE. CDR3 length: 15 residues. The CDR3 region has the DNA TGTGCCAGCAGCGTAGGGGACAGGTTCTCCTACGAGCAGTACCTC. Translated: CASSVGDRFSYEQYL.

This rearrangement joins TRBV7-2 to TRBJ1-2, with unresolved D. The V gene's germline CDR1 is SGHTA and CDR2 FQGNSA. This CDR3 region has 15 residues. Trimming cost V 2 bases and J 1 base, with 11 bases left between them. The CDR3 coding sequence is TGTGCCAGCAGCTTAAACGCAGGTAGTAACTATGGCTACACCTTC. Translation: CASSLNAGSNYGYTF.

The V gene is TRBV5-1, the J gene TRBJ2-7, with TRBD1 identical over 8 bases. The V segment lost 3 bases and the J segment 2 bases; nucleotides outside the gene matches: 4. The CDR3 has 14 amino acids. The germline gives CDR1 SGHRS, CDR2 YFSETQ. The CDR3 loop is CASSYRQGPYEQYF. The DNA of the CDR3 is TGCGCCAGCAGCTATCGACAGGGGCCCTACGAGCAGTACTTC.